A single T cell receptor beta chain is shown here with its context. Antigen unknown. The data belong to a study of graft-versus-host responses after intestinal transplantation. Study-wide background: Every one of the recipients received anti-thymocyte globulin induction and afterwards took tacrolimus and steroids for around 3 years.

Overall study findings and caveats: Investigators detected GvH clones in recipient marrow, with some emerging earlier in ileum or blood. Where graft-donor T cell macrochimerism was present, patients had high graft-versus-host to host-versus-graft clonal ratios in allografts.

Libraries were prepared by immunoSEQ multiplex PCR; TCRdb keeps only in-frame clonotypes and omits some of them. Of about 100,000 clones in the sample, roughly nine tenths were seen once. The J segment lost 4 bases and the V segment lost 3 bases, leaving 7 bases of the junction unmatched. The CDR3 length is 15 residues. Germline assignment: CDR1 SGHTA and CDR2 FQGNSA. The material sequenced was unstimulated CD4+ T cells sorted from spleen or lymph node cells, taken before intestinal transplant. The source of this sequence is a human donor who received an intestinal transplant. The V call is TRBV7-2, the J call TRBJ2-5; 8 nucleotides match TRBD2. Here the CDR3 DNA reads TGTGCCAGCAGCTTCACTAATCTAGCGGGAGAGACCCAGTACTTC. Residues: CASSFTNLAGETQYF. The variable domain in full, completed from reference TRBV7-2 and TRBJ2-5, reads GAGVSQSPSNKVTEKGKDVELRCDPISGHTALYWYRQSLGQGLEFLIYFQGNSAPDKSGLPSDRFSAERTGGSVSTLTIQRTQQEDSAVYLCASSFTNLAGETQYFGPGTRLLVL.